These T cell receptor beta chains were read from a single sample in a study of OX40 agonist ivuxolimab in advanced cancers. Sequencing was performed with immunoSEQ multiplex PCR; in TCRdb, only in-frame clones are kept and a portion is missing. This sample has some 30,000 clones, with just under 90% found just once. The sample was CD4+ or CD8+ T cells sorted from blood, taken in a trial of the OX40 agonist ivuxolimab. The receptors derive from an adult with an advanced solid tumor such as melanoma, head and neck, liver or kidney cancer. Each CDR3 is given with its conserved first and last residue. D genes are given only for firm matches. The listing skips clone size in some rows; elsewhere it reads once, few, many or a size class.

J gene | D gene | clone size | V gene | CDR3 DNA | CDR3 protein
TRBJ2-3 | NA | NA | TRBV14 | TGTGCCAGCAGCCAAGCTTTGGGGGATACGCAGTATTTT | CASSQALGDTQYF
TRBJ2-7 | TRBD1 | once | TRBV5-1 | TGCGCCAGCAGCTCAAACAGGGGTGGCGAGCAGTACTTC | CASSSNRGGEQYF
TRBJ2-5 | NA | NA | TRBV28 | TGTGCCAGCAGTTTTTTTGGGCACCAAGAGACCCAGTACTTC | CASSFFGHQETQYF
TRBJ2-7 | NA | NA | TRBV6-6 | TGTGCCAGCAGCCGCCCGGGGATCTACGAGCAGTACTTC | CASSRPGIYEQYF
TRBJ1-2 | NA | NA | TRBV10-2 | TGCGCCAGCAGTACGAAGCCGTTCGGTGGCTACACCTTC | CASSTKPFGGYTF
TRBJ2-7 | NA | NA | TRBV11-1 | TGTGCCAGCAGCGCTAACAGGGACTACGAGCAGTACTTC | CASSANRDYEQYF
TRBJ2-3 | NA | NA | TRBV27 | TGTGCCAGCAGTCGACTGTGGGCTTCCACAGATACGCAGTATTTT | CASSRLWASTDTQYF
TRBJ2-5 | NA | NA | TRBV4-1 | TGCGCCAGCAGCCTCTGGGACCTCCAAGAGACCCAGTACTTC | CASSLWDLQETQYF
TRBJ1-2 | TRBD1 | NA | TRBV16 | TGTGCCAGCAGCGCCGGGGACAGGGGCCTAAAGGGCTATGGCTACACCTTC | CASSAGDRGLKGYGYTF
TRBJ1-4 | TRBD1 | once | TRBV7-9 | TGTGCCAGCAGCTCTATTAAAGGACAGGGAGGGCCTAATGAAAAACTGTTTTTT | CASSSIKGQGGPNEKLFF
TRBJ2-1 | TRBD2 | NA | TRBV27 | TGTGCCAGCAGATATATAGCGGGGGGACTCTACAATGAGCAGTTCTTC | CASRYIAGGLYNEQFF
TRBJ1-5 | TRBD1 | once | TRBV10-1 | TGCGCCAGCAGTGAAGGGACAGGGGGAAATCAGCCCCAGCATTTT | CASSEGTGGNQPQHF
TRBJ1-1 | TRBD1 | NA | TRBV5-1 | TGCGCCAGCAGTTGGACAGGATCCCCGGCCACTGAGGCTTTCTTT | CASSWTGSPATEAFF
TRBJ1-2 | TRBD1 | medium-sized | TRBV27 | TGTGCCAGCAGTTCTTTACAGGGGGACCACTATGGCTACACCTTC | CASSSLQGDHYGYTF
TRBJ1-5 | TRBD1 | few | TRBV28 | TGTGCCAGCAGTTACCCCGGGACAGGGACTCTAAATCAGCCCCAGCATTTT | CASSYPGTGTLNQPQHF
TRBJ2-3 | NA | NA | TRBV9 | TGTGCCAGCAGCGTAGGGACAGTCAGCACAGATACGCAGTATTTT | CASSVGTVSTDTQYF
TRBJ2-5 | TRBD2 | NA | TRBV28 | TGTGCCAGCAGTTTTTATGCGGGAGGGGCAGAGACCCAGTACTTC | CASSFYAGGAETQYF
TRBJ1-5 | NA | NA | TRBV7-9 | TGTGCCAGCAGCTCCCCCGGGAGGGCCCAGCATTTT | CASSSPGRAQHF
TRBJ2-7 | NA | NA | TRBV28 | TGTGCCAGCAGACACGGGCCCACGGACTACGAGCAGTACTTC | CASRHGPTDYEQYF
TRBJ2-2 | NA | NA | TRBV13 | TGTGCCAGCAGCTTTGGACTCCCAGGACCCGGGGAGCTGTTTTTT | CASSFGLPGPGELFF
TRBJ2-1 | NA | NA | TRBV11-3 | TGTGCCAGCAGCTTAAAGGGAGAAAGGCCGAACAATGAGCAGTTCTTC | CASSLKGERPNNEQFF
TRBJ2-2 | NA | NA | TRBV7-6 | TGTGCCAGCAGCCCGCTTCTTTTCAGGGGGAACACCGGGGAGCTGTTTTTT | CASSPLLFRGNTGELFF
TRBJ2-7 | NA | NA | TRBV9 | TGTGCCAGCAGCGTAGTGGGCAGCTCCTACGAGCAGTACTTC | CASSVVGSSYEQYF
TRBJ2-7 | NA | NA | TRBV15 | TGTGCCACCAGCGAGAGAACAGGACCGCCCTACGAGCAGTACTTC | CATSERTGPPYEQYF
TRBJ2-2 | TRBD2 | NA | TRBV7-3 | TGTGCCAGCAGGGGACTAGCGGCCACCGGGGAGCTGTTTTTT | CASRGLAATGELFF
TRBJ2-3 | NA | NA | TRBV5-4 | TGTGCCAGCAGCTCCCGAACCCAGCCTAGCACAGATACGCAGTATTTT | CASSSRTQPSTDTQYF
TRBJ1-2 | NA | NA | TRBV18 | TGTGCCAGCTCACCTTTATCTACACCAACTAACTATGGCTACACCTTC | CASSPLSTPTNYGYTF
TRBJ1-1 | NA | NA | TRBV11-2 | TGTGCCAGCAGCCCTGACAGAGGGGGCACTGAAGCTTTCTTT | CASSPDRGGTEAFF
TRBJ2-2 | NA | NA | TRBV9 | TGTGCCAGCACCCCGGATACCGGGGAGCTGTTTTTT | CASTPDTGELFF
TRBJ2-1 | NA | NA | TRBV7-9 | TGTGCCAGCAGCTCCGCGGCGGACAATGAGCAGTTCTTC | CASSSAADNEQFF
TRBJ1-2 | NA | NA | TRBV9 | TGTGCCAGCAGCGTAGTTCGGGACCCCGGGCAGACGACCTCACGCTATGGCTACACCTTC | CASSVVRDPGQTTSRYGYTF
TRBJ1-5 | NA | NA | TRBV5-4 | TGTGCCAGCAGCTTGGAATCCGGTCAGCCCCAGCATTTT | CASSLESGQPQHF
TRBJ2-7 | TRBD1 | NA | TRBV2 | TGTGCCAGCTTCGGGACAGTCTACGAGCAGTACTTC | CASFGTVYEQYF
TRBJ2-1 | NA | NA | TRBV27 | TGTGCCAGCAGTTTGGGCAGTTCTCCCTTCAATGAGCAGTTCTTC | CASSLGSSPFNEQFF
TRBJ2-1 | TRBD1 | NA | TRBV5-1 | TGCGCCAGCAGTCTATACGGGACAGCGTACAATGAGCAGTTCTTC | CASSLYGTAYNEQFF
TRBJ2-2 | TRBD1 | NA | TRBV28 | TGTGCCAGCAGTTCCTTCAGACAGGGGAAATTGGGGGTGCTGTTTTTT | CASSSFRQGKLGVLFF
TRBJ1-1 | NA | few | TRBV27 | TGTGCCAGCAGTGACAACACTGAAGCTTTCTTT | CASSDNTEAFF
TRBJ2-7 | NA | NA | TRBV2 | TGTGCCAGCAGTGATATTTTGGGGGAGAGAGTTGAGGAGCAGTACTTC | CASSDILGERVEEQYF
TRBJ2-5 | NA | NA | TRBV5-8 | TGTGCCAGCAGCTTCCCCCCAGGGGAGCAGTACTTC | CASSFPPGEQYF
TRBJ1-1 | TRBD1 | NA | TRBV28 | TGTGCCAGCAATACAGACAGGGGGCTTGAAGCTTTCTTT | CASNTDRGLEAFF
TRBJ2-6 | NA | NA | TRBV30 | TGTGCCTGGAACGGACACATCTCTGGGGCCAACGTCCTGACTTTC | CAWNGHISGANVLTF
TRBJ2-1 | NA | NA | TRBV6-4 | TGTGCCAGCAGTGCGACGGTGACACCCTACAATGAGCAGTTCTTC | CASSATVTPYNEQFF
TRBJ2-7 | NA | once | TRBV5-6 | TGTGCCAGCAGCCTTGGACGGTCTACCTACGAGCAGTACTTC | CASSLGRSTYEQYF
TRBJ2-1 | NA | NA | TRBV27 | TGTGCCAGCAGTTTACACGGCAGGGTCAAGTACAATGAGCAGTTCTTC | CASSLHGRVKYNEQFF
TRBJ1-2 | TRBD1 | NA | TRBV9 | TGTGCCAGCAGCTTAACAGGGGACTTGAACTATGGCTACACCTTC | CASSLTGDLNYGYTF
TRBJ2-7 | NA | NA | TRBV6-5 | TGTGCCAGCAGTTACTCGCCCTCGGACGGCTACGAGCAGTACTTC | CASSYSPSDGYEQYF
TRBJ2-5 | NA | NA | TRBV2 | TGTGCCAGCAGTACAGGGACCCAAGAGACCCAGTACTTC | CASSTGTQETQYF
TRBJ2-2 | NA | NA | TRBV11-2 | TGTGCCAGCTCGACGGCCGGGGAGCTGTTTTTT | CASSTAGELFF
TRBJ1-5 | NA | NA | TRBV27 | TGTGCCAGCAGTTTATCGTCCAGGGTGGGCCAGCCCCAGCATTTT | CASSLSSRVGQPQHF
TRBJ2-2 | NA | NA | TRBV7-3 | TGTGCCAGCAGCCTCGGACATAACACCGGGGAGCTGTTTTTT | CASSLGHNTGELFF
TRBJ1-2 | NA | NA | TRBV6-5 | TGTGCCAGCAGCCCCGTAGGGCTTAGTGGGGGCTACACCTTC | CASSPVGLSGGYTF
TRBJ2-6 | NA | NA | TRBV5-1 | TGCGCCAGCAGCTTGGAGGGATCTGGGGCCAACGTCCTGACTTTC | CASSLEGSGANVLTF
TRBJ2-1 | NA | NA | TRBV27 | TGTGCCAGCAGTTTGGGGCCGGGGAATGAGCAGTTCTTC | CASSLGPGNEQFF
TRBJ1-4 | TRBD1 | medium-sized | TRBV18 | TGTGCCAGCTCACTTACATACGGACAGGGTTATGAAAAACTGTTTTTT | CASSLTYGQGYEKLFF
TRBJ2-2 | TRBD1 | NA | TRBV7-3 | TGTGCCAGCAGTCCGGGACAGGGGTTTCCCGGGGAGCTGTTTTTT | CASSPGQGFPGELFF
TRBJ2-3 | NA | NA | TRBV19 | TGTGCCAGTATGGCGGACACAGATACGCAGTATTTT | CASMADTDTQYF
TRBJ2-7 | TRBD1 | NA | TRBV6-1 | TGTGCCAGCAGTGTCAGCAGGGGGCCCTCCTACGAGCAGTACTTC | CASSVSRGPSYEQYF
TRBJ2-7 | NA | NA | TRBV7-9 | TGTGCCAGCAGCTCTGGACACGAGCAGTACTTC | CASSSGHEQYF
TRBJ2-7 | TRBD1 | NA | TRBV6-5 | TGTGCCAGCAGTCCTCTGGACAGGAACTACGAGCAGTACTTC | CASSPLDRNYEQYF
TRBJ1-3 | TRBD1 | NA | TRBV6-5 | TGTGCCAGCAGGAACAGGGGATTTGCTGGAAACACCATATATTTT | CASRNRGFAGNTIYF